The clone carrying this T cell receptor beta chain was recorded at least ten times. Using RNA transcripts as the source, TCR beta CDR3 regions were amplified. A first-round RT-PCR of the TCR CDR3 used the HTBI primer set. TCRdb independently ran MiXCR on the multiplex PCR reads; one entry per CDR3 protein. The sample includes over 450,000 distinct CDR3 sequences, roughly 17% of them seen just once. The diagnostic basis comprised clinical symptoms, serum thyroxine and TRAb, thyroid ultrasound and orbital computed tomography. Out of less than 12 ml of fresh peripheral blood came the PBMCs. This CDR3 region has 15 residues. V lost 6 bases and J lost 1, with 15 bases in between. These data come from a study of T cells in Graves' hyperthyroidism and ophthalmopathy.

This sequence was found in a woman aged 18 to 35 with Graves' ophthalmopathy. Input material: blood. The chain has TRBV12-3 or TRBV12-4 and TRBJ1-1; D is possibly TRBD1 (6 bases). The CDR3 reads CASRLLPGANTEAFF. The CDR3 DNA follows: TGTGCCAGCAGACTCTTGCCGGGGGCGAACACTGAAGCTTTCTTT.